Listed below are T cell receptor beta chains from one sample, sequenced in a study of cytomegalovirus exposure and HLA in healthy donors. Data came from immunoSEQ multiplex PCR; TCRdb stores just in-frame clones and leaves some out. This repertoire shows 85,000 to 130,000 clones, roughly 84% found once; its top ten account for 1.2%. The material sequenced was PBMCs. These TCRs come from a young woman in good health and CMV-seronegative. CDR3s include the opening cysteine and the closing phenylalanine or tryptophan. A D gene is named only where the DNA matches it firmly. For some rows the clone size is stated as once, few or many, or as a class when expanded; others skip it.

J: TRBJ1-2
V: TRBV27
D: -
size: -
CDR3: CASSFYLGDGYTF
DNA: TGTGCCAGCAGTTTCTATCTTGGAGATGGCTACACCTTC

J: TRBJ1-2
V: TRBV13
D: TRBD1
size: few
CDR3: CASSRIETGGVYGYTF
DNA: TGTGCCAGCAGCCGCATTGAGACAGGGGGCGTCTATGGCTACACCTTC

J: TRBJ2-5
V: TRBV5-1
D: TRBD2
size: -
CDR3: CASSFTTAGVGTQYF
DNA: TGCGCCAGCAGCTTCACGACAGCGGGAGTGGGGACCCAGTACTTC

J: TRBJ2-1
V: TRBV25-1
D: -
size: -
CDR3: CASKAPGEKQFF
DNA: TGTGCCAGCAAAGCGCCGGGAGAGAAGCAGTTCTTC

J: TRBJ2-7
V: TRBV5-6
D: TRBD2
size: once
CDR3: CASGFKGTSDAEQYF
DNA: TGTGCCAGCGGCTTCAAAGGGACTAGCGATGCCGAGCAGTACTTC

J: TRBJ2-2
V: TRBV11-3
D: -
size: -
CDR3: CASSLTTANTGELFF
DNA: TGTGCCAGCAGCCTAACGACAGCCAACACCGGGGAGCTGTTTTTT

J: TRBJ2-1
V: TRBV4-1
D: -
size: once
CDR3: CASSQYYVGGKGNEQFF
DNA: TGCGCCAGCAGCCAATACTACGTCGGGGGAAAGGGGAATGAGCAGTTCTTC

J: TRBJ2-1
V: TRBV9
D: TRBD2
size: -
CDR3: CASSVAGTSGPSVYNEQFF
DNA: TGTGCCAGCAGCGTCGCCGGGACTAGCGGGCCTTCTGTCTACAATGAGCAGTTCTTC

J: TRBJ1-5
V: TRBV4-2
D: -
size: -
CDR3: CASSPGQGFGQPQHF
DNA: TGTGCCAGCAGCCCGGGTCAAGGATTCGGTCAGCCCCAGCATTTT

J: TRBJ1-1
V: TRBV11-2
D: -
size: -
CDR3: CASSFAGSGSEAFF
DNA: TGTGCCAGCAGCTTCGCCGGGAGCGGCTCTGAAGCTTTCTTT

J: TRBJ2-7
V: TRBV11-1
D: TRBD1
size: -
CDR3: CASSPSLGTDTYEQYF
DNA: TGTGCCAGCAGCCCTAGCTTGGGGACAGATACCTACGAGCAGTACTTC

J: TRBJ2-7
V: TRBV27
D: -
size: once
CDR3: CASSLGLSYEQYF
DNA: TGTGCCAGCAGCTTAGGACTTTCCTACGAGCAGTACTTC

J: TRBJ2-7
V: TRBV4-2
D: -
size: once
CDR3: CASSQAVASSYEQYF
DNA: TGTGCCAGCAGCCAAGCAGTGGCTAGCTCCTACGAGCAGTACTTC

J: TRBJ2-6
V: TRBV7-6
D: TRBD1
size: -
CDR3: CASSLAGQGNSGANVLTF
DNA: TGTGCCAGCAGCTTAGCCGGACAGGGCAACTCTGGGGCCAACGTCCTGACTTTC

J: TRBJ2-3
V: TRBV4-1
D: -
size: -
CDR3: CASSPGDTQYF
DNA: TGCGCCAGCAGCCCGGGGGATACGCAGTATTTT

J: TRBJ1-4
V: TRBV7-9
D: TRBD1
size: -
CDR3: CASGRDRNEKLFF
DNA: TGTGCCAGCGGCCGGGACAGGAATGAAAAACTGTTTTTT

J: TRBJ1-4
V: TRBV7-9
D: -
size: -
CDR3: CASSFTGSVEKLFF
DNA: TGTGCCAGCAGCTTTACCGGGAGTGTCGAAAAACTGTTTTTT

J: TRBJ1-6
V: TRBV4-3
D: TRBD1
size: -
CDR3: CASSHQTGTGNPYYNSPLHF
DNA: TGCGCCAGCAGCCACCAGACCGGGACAGGAAATCCCTACTATAATTCACCCCTCCACTTT

J: TRBJ1-5
V: TRBV28
D: -
size: few
CDR3: CAITGHPGGQPQHF
DNA: TGTGCTATTACAGGACACCCCGGGGGTCAGCCCCAGCATTTT

J: TRBJ2-5
V: TRBV9
D: TRBD1
size: -
CDR3: CASSVGQGAGETQYF
DNA: TGTGCCAGCAGCGTTGGACAGGGGGCGGGTGAGACCCAGTACTTC

J: TRBJ2-1
V: TRBV6-5
D: -
size: -
CDR3: CASSSPEAVEQFF
DNA: TGTGCCAGCAGTTCCCCGGAAGCGGTTGAGCAGTTCTTC

J: TRBJ2-1
V: TRBV6-4
D: TRBD2
size: once
CDR3: CASSDSSGGANEQFF
DNA: TGTGCCAGCAGTGACTCTAGCGGGGGGGCCAATGAGCAGTTCTTC

J: TRBJ2-3
V: TRBV6-1
D: TRBD2
size: few
CDR3: CASSDRGLAGEINTQYF
DNA: TGTGCCAGCAGTGACCGAGGACTAGCGGGAGAGATAAATACGCAGTATTTT

J: TRBJ1-2
V: TRBV2
D: -
size: -
CDR3: CASPTGNYGYTF
DNA: TGTGCCAGCCCCACAGGAAACTATGGCTACACCTTC

J: TRBJ2-3
V: TRBV11-2
D: TRBD2
size: -
CDR3: CASSFGGSDTQYF
DNA: TGTGCCAGCAGCTTCGGGGGGTCAGATACGCAGTATTTT

J: TRBJ2-5
V: TRBV5-5
D: TRBD1
size: -
CDR3: CASSLSSTGVETQYF
DNA: TGTGCCAGCAGTTTAAGCTCGACAGGGGTGGAGACCCAGTACTTC

J: TRBJ2-7
V: TRBV6-6
D: TRBD2
size: -
CDR3: CASSYEAGVYEQYF
DNA: TGTGCCAGCAGTTACGAAGCGGGAGTCTACGAGCAGTACTTC

J: TRBJ2-7
V: TRBV9
D: -
size: -
CDR3: CASSPQTASSYEQYF
DNA: TGTGCCAGCAGCCCGCAGACAGCCAGCTCCTACGAGCAGTACTTC

J: TRBJ2-1
V: TRBV9
D: TRBD2
size: -
CDR3: CASSPTGLPHNEQFF
DNA: TGTGCCAGCAGCCCAACGGGACTACCCCACAATGAGCAGTTCTTC

J: TRBJ1-1
V: TRBV28
D: TRBD1
size: -
CDR3: CASSPRQGLAEAFF
DNA: TGTGCCAGCAGTCCCAGACAGGGACTGGCGGAAGCTTTCTTT

J: TRBJ2-7
V: TRBV7-2
D: -
size: -
CDR3: CASSLFGGTVYEQYF
DNA: TGTGCCAGCAGCTTATTTGGCGGGACGGTCTACGAGCAGTACTTC

J: TRBJ2-1
V: TRBV5-4
D: -
size: -
CDR3: CASSFDTGWYNEQFF
DNA: TGTGCCAGCAGCTTTGACACAGGATGGTACAATGAGCAGTTCTTC

J: TRBJ2-7
V: TRBV18
D: TRBD1
size: -
CDR3: CASSRPGQGTYEQYF
DNA: TGTGCCAGCTCACGGCCCGGACAGGGCACCTACGAGCAGTACTTC

J: TRBJ2-1
V: TRBV7-3
D: TRBD2
size: -
CDR3: CASSLLAGGSYNEQFF
DNA: TGTGCCAGCAGCCTCTTAGCGGGAGGTTCCTACAATGAGCAGTTCTTC

J: TRBJ1-5
V: TRBV19
D: TRBD1
size: -
CDR3: CASSTGDPQGKRNQPQHF
DNA: TGTGCCAGTAGTACAGGGGACCCACAGGGGAAGCGCAATCAGCCCCAGCATTTT

J: TRBJ2-7
V: TRBV4-2
D: TRBD2
size: -
CDR3: CASSQGLAGGPLGHEQYF
DNA: TGTGCCAGCAGCCAAGGACTAGCGGGAGGTCCTCTGGGGCACGAGCAGTACTTC